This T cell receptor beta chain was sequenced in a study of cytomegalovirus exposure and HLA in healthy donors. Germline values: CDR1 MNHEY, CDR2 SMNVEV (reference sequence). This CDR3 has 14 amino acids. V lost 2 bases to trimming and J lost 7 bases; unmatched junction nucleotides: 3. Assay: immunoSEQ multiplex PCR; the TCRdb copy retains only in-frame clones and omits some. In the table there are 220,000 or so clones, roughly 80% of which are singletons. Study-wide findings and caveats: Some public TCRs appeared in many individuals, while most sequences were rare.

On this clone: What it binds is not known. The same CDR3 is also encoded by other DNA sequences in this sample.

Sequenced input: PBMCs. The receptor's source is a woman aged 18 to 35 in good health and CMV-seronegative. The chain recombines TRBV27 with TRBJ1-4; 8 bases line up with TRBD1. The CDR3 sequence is CASSLQGAGEKLFF. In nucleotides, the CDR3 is TGTGCCAGCAGTTTACAGGGGGCCGGTGAAAAACTGTTTTTT.